These 18 T cell receptor beta chains were all obtained from the same sample, sequenced in a study of shared clonotypes between healthy human individuals. Sequenced by immunoSEQ multiplex PCR; TCRdb stores in-frame clones only, minus some. Found here are about 1.5 million clones, approximately 96% of them singletons; the top ten hold roughly 1.2%. The sequencing input was naive CD4+ T cells sorted from blood. Regarding subset: CD45RA+ positively selected. These receptors came from a man younger than 45 in good health.

V gene TRBV18 combines with J gene TRBJ1-5; 8 nucleotides agree with TRBD1. The length of the CDR3 is 14 residues. Trimming removed 5 bases from V and 7 bases from J; junction bases left unmatched: 7. Germline-derived CDR1 and CDR2 are KGHSH and LQKENI. The CDR3 loop is CASSNQGAGQPQHF. In nucleotides, the CDR3 is TGTGCCAGCTCAAACCAGGGGGCAGGACAGCCCCAGCATTTT.

This chain joins TRBV2 and TRBJ2-1, with D possibly TRBD2 on 6 matching bases. V lost 1 base to trimming and J lost 13 bases, with 14 bases between them. CDR1 is SNHLY and CDR2 is FYNNEI in the germline V gene. CDR3 length: 13 amino acids. This CDR3 reads CASSEEGTLTQFF. For the CDR3, the DNA is TGTGCCAGCAGTGAAGAGGGGACTCTCACCCAGTTCTTC.

The J gene is TRBJ2-5, the V gene TRBV19, with 7 bases aligning to TRBD1. The CDR3 is made up of 13 amino acids. Germline CDR1 and CDR2: LNHDA and SQIVND (reference sequence). V shed 5 bases, J shed 5 bases, and the junction held 5 bases outside the gene matches. The CDR3 DNA reads as TGTGCCAGTAGTCTAGGGACAGTGGAGACCCAGTACTTC. Translated: CASSLGTVETQYF. Filled out from reference TRBV19 and TRBJ2-5, the complete variable domain reads DGGITQSPKYLFRKEGQNVTLSCEQNLNHDAMYWYRQDPGQGLRLIYYSQIVNDFQKGDIAEGYSVSREKKESFPLTVTSAQKNPTAFYLCASSLGTVETQYFGPGTRLLVL.

The table lists this clone with a count of one. Additional DNA sequences in this sample encode the identical CDR3. The V call is TRBV7-3, the J call TRBJ2-1, with D possibly being TRBD2 (6 bases). CDR3 length: 15 residues. Trimming left V 0 bases short and J 4 bases short, with 10 bases between. CDR1 and CDR2 from the germline V gene are SGHTA and FQGTGA. The CDR3 spells CASSLTGGSYNEQFF. The CDR3 DNA reads TGTGCCAGCAGCTTAACGGGGGGATCATACAATGAGCAGTTCTTC.

This chain connects TRBV5-1 to TRBJ2-1; D gene uncertain. The CDR3 sequence is 15 residues long. The V gene's germline CDR1 is SGHRS and CDR2 YFSETQ. V lost 4 bases to trimming and J lost 8 bases, with 19 bases between them. DNA of the CDR3: TGCGCCAGCAGCACCGATGGGATCTTCGTCGATGAGCAGTTCTTC. It is translated as CASSTDGIFVDEQFF.

The chain uses TRBV2 and TRBJ1-1; D remains ambiguous. Germline V CDR1 and CDR2: SNHLY, FYNNEI. CDR3 length: 15 amino acids. Trimming cost V 8 bases and J 1 base, with 17 bases left between them. CDR3 protein: CASLSWAGWNTEAFF. CDR3 DNA sequence: TGTGCCAGCTTGTCCTGGGCAGGATGGAACACTGAAGCTTTCTTT.

The V gene is TRBV10-3, the J gene TRBJ2-5; TRBD2 aligns across 10 bases. Looked up from germline, CDR1 is ENHRY and CDR2 is SYGVKD. The ends lost 5 bases at V and 3 bases at J; junction bases unmatched: 3. The CDR3 contains 14 residues. The CDR3 DNA is TGTGCCATCAGTCCTAGCGGGAGTAAAGAGACCCAGTACTTC. Translated: CAISPSGSKETQYF.

DNA of the CDR3: TGTGCCAGCAGCTTGTCAGGAGACTATGGCTACACCTTC. Protein product: CASSLSGDYGYTF. V usage is TRBV5-5 and J usage is TRBJ1-2, with D uncertain. Trimming removed 1 base from V and 3 bases from J, with 7 bases in between. This CDR3 comprises 13 residues. Germline assignment: CDR1 SGHKS and CDR2 YYEKEE (reference sequence).

The chain combines TRBV21-1 with TRBJ2-7; the table's D call, TRBD1, was not checked against the DNA. TRBV21-1 is recorded as a pseudogene. CDR3 length: 14 amino acids. For the CDR3, the DNA is TGTGCCAGCAGCGTCTTTTACAGGGGGCACGAGCAGTACTTC. Translating it yields CASSVFYRGHEQYF.

About this clone: Other DNA sequences within the sample encode an identical CDR3. V and J are TRBV5-6 and TRBJ2-7, with 8 bases matching TRBD1. Per germline, CDR1 SGHDT and CDR2 YYEEEE. The J segment lost 3 bases and the V segment lost 2 bases, leaving 1 base of the junction unmatched. The CDR3 is 13 amino acids. The CDR3 nucleotides read TGTGCCAGCAGCTTTACAGGGGGCTACGAGCAGTACTTC. Translated, it gives CASSFTGGYEQYF.

V usage is TRBV27 and J usage is TRBJ2-3; 12 nucleotides align to TRBD2. The CDR3 is 14 residues long. Germline CDR1 MNHEY, CDR2 SMNVEV (reference sequence). V trimming: 5 bases; J trimming: 6 bases; junction bases outside the gene matches: 3. CDR3 sequence: CASSPLAGGDTQYF. The CDR3 DNA is TGTGCCAGCAGTCCCCTAGCGGGAGGGGATACGCAGTATTTT.

In the case of this clone: Other DNA sequences within the sample encode an identical CDR3. The rearrangement joins TRBV6-1 to TRBJ1-3; D remains unclear. The CDR3 runs 13 residues. V was shortened by 6 bases and J by 1 base, with 7 bases between the two germline ends. The germline gives CDR1 MNHNS, CDR2 SASEGT. CDR3 region: CASSEGSGNTIYF. In DNA, the CDR3 is TGTGCCAGCAGCGAGGGATCTGGAAACACCATATATTTT.

The chain is built from TRBV5-1 and TRBJ2-1; D could derive from TRBD1 or TRBD2 (5 bases each). V lost 0 bases and J 5 bases, leaving 9 bases between the germline ends. This CDR3 spans 14 amino acids. CDR1 is SGHRS, CDR2 YFSETQ, per germline. Here the CDR3 reads CASSLGGDHNEQFF. The DNA of the CDR3 is TGCGCCAGCAGCTTGGGTGGGGACCACAATGAGCAGTTCTTC. The full variable domain, rest sourced from reference TRBV5-1 and TRBJ2-1, is KAGVTQTPRYLIKTRGQQVTLSCSPISGHRSVSWYQQTPGQGLQFLFEYFSETQRNKGNFPGRFSGRQFSNSRSEMNVSTLELGDSALYLCASSLGGDHNEQFFGPGTRLTVL.

J is TRBJ2-7 and V is TRBV7-8, with D tentatively TRBD1 (6 bases). The germline gives CDR1 SGHVS, CDR2 FQNEAQ. The CDR3 totals 17 residues. Trimming stripped 5 bases from V and 2 bases from J, with 22 bases between. In DNA form, the CDR3 reads TGTGCCAGCAGCCCTCAGGTGTCGGGACAACCACCCTACGAGCAGTACTTC. This gives the protein CASSPQVSGQPPYEQYF.

This chain joins TRBV9 and TRBJ2-5, with D possibly being TRBD2 (6 bases). Germline CDR1 and CDR2: SGDLS and YYNGEE. Trimming removed 0 bases at V and 5 bases at J, with 14 bases between. CDR3 size: 15 residues. Here the CDR3 DNA reads TGTGCCAGCAGCGTAGACGCTAGCGTGGAGGAGACCCAGTACTTC. Amino acids: CASSVDASVEETQYF.

In this sample, this clone turned up once. The rearrangement uses TRBV6-1 and TRBJ1-1; no clear D. The CDR3 has 12 residues. The germline CDR1 and CDR2 sequences are MNHNS and SASEGT. V lost 10 bases and J 2 bases, leaving 11 bases between the germline ends. CDR3 in DNA: TGTGCCACAGAAGGGTTCAACACTGAAGCTTTCTTT. This codes for CATEGFNTEAFF.

The rearrangement links TRBV13 to TRBJ2-3, with 8 bases identical to TRBD2. The ends lost 2 bases at V and 5 bases at J; junction bases unmatched: 12. CDR1 and CDR2 (germline): PRHDT, FYEKMQ (reference sequence). This CDR3 has 17 amino acids. CDR3 sequence: CASSLSHWREVKDTQYF. CDR3 coding DNA: TGTGCCAGCAGCTTATCCCACTGGCGGGAGGTCAAAGATACGCAGTATTTT.

The genes are TRBV27 and TRBJ2-2; 12 bases line up with TRBD2. Germline V lookup: CDR1 MNHEY, CDR2 SMNVEV (reference sequence). This CDR3 is 17 amino acids long. Trimming cost V 0 bases and J 5 bases; bases outside gene matches: 4. CDR3 residues: CASSLSSSGRGTGELFF. The CDR3 DNA sequence: TGTGCCAGCAGTTTATCTTCTAGCGGGAGGGGAACCGGGGAGCTGTTTTTT.